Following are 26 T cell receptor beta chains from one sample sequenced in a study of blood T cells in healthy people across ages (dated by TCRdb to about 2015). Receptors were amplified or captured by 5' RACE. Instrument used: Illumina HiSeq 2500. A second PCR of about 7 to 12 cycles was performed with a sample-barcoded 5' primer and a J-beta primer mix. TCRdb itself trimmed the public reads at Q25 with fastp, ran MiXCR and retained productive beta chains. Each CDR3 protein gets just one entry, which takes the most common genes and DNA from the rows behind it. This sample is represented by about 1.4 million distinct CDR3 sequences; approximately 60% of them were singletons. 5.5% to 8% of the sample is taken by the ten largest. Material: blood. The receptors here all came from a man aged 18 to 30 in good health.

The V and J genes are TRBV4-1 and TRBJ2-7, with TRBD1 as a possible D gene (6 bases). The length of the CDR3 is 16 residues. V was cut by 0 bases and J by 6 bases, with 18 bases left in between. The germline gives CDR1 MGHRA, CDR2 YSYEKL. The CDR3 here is CASSQDIGAGVGEQYF. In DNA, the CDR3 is TGCGCCAGCAGCCAAGATATTGGGGCAGGGGTTGGCGAGCAGTACTTC.

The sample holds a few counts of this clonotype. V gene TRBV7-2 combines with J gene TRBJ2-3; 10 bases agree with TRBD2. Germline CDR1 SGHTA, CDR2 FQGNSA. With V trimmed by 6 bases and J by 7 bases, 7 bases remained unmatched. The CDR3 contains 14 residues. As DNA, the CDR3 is TGTGCCAGCAGGGGACTAGCGTCGGGTTATACGCAGTATTTT. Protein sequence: CASRGLASGYTQYF.

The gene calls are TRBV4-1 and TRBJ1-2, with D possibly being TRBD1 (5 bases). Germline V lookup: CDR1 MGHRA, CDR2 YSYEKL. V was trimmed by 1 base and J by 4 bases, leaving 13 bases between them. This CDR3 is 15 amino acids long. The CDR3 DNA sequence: TGCGCCAGCAGCCAAGGCCGGGACCCCTTCTATGGCTACACCTTC. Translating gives CASSQGRDPFYGYTF.

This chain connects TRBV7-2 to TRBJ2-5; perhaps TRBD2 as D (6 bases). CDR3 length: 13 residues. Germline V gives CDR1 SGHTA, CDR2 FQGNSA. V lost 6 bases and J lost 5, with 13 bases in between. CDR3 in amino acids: CASSYGGKETQYF. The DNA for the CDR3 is TGTGCCAGCAGTTATGGAGGGAAGGAGACCCAGTACTTC.

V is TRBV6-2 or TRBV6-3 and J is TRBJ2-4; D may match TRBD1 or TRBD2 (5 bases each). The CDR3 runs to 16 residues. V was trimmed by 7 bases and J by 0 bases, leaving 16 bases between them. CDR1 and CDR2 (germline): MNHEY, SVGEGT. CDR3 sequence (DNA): TGTGCCAGCAACCGAGGGACGGTACTAGCCAAAAACATTCAGTACTTC. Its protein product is CASNRGTVLAKNIQYF.

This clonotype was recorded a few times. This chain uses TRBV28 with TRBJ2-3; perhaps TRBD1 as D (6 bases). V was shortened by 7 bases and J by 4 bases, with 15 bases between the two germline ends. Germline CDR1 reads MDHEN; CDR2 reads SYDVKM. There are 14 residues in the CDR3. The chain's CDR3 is CASTADSLADTQYF. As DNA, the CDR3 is TGTGCCAGCACGGCGGACAGCCTGGCAGATACGCAGTATTTT.

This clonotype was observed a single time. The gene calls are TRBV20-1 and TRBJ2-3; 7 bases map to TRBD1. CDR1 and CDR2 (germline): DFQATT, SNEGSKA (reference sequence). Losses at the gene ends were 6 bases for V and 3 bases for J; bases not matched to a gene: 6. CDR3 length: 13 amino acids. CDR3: CSATKTGTDTQYF. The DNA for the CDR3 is TGCAGTGCCACTAAGACAGGGACAGATACGCAGTATTTT.

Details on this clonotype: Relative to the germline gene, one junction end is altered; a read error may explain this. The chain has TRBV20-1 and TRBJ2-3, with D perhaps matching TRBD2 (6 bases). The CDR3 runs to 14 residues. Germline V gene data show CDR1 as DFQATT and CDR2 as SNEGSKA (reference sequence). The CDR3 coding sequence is TGCAGTGCTAGTTCCGGGGGAGGCACGGATACGCAGTATTTT. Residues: CSASSGGGTDTQYF.

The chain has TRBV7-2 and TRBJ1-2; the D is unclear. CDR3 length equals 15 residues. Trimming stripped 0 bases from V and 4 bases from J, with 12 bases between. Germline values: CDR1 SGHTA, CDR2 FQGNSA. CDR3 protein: CASSLAGSPAYGYTF. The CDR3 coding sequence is TGTGCCAGCAGCTTAGCAGGATCTCCGGCCTATGGCTACACCTTC.

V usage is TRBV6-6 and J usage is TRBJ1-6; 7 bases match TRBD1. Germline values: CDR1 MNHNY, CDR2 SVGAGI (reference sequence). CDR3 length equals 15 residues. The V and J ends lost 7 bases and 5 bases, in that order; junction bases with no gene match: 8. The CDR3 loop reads CASTPRDSNNSPLHF. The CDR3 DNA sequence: TGTGCCAGCACCCCGAGGGACAGTAATAATTCACCCCTCCACTTT.

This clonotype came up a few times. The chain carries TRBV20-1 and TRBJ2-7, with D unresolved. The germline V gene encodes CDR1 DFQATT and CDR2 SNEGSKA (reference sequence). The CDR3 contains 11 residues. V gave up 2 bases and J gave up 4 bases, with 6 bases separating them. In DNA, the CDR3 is TGCAGTGCTAGACGTATGTACGAGCAGTACTTC. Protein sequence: CSARRMYEQYF.

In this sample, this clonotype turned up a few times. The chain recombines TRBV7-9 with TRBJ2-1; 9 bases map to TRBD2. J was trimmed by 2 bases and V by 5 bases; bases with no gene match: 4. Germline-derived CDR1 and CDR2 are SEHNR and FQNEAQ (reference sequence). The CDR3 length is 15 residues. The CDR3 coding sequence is TGTGCCAGCAGCCCTGAGCGGGGGGCCTACAATGAGCAGTTCTTC. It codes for CASSPERGAYNEQFF.

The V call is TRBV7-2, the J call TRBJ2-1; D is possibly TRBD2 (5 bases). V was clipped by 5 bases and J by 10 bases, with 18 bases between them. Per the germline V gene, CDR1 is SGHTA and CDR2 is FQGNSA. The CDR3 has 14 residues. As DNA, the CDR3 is TGTGCCAGCAGCCTCCCTGGAGGTTGGTACGAGCAGTTCTTC. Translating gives CASSLPGGWYEQFF.

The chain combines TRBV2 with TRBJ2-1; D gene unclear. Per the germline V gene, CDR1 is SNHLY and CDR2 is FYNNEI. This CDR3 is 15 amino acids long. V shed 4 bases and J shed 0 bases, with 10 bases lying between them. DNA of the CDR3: TGTGCCAGCAGTGCGAGCACTATCTCCTACAATGAGCAGTTCTTC. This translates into CASSASTISYNEQFF. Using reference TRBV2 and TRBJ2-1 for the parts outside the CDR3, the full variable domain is EPEVTQTPSHQVTQMGQEVILRCVPISNHLYFYWYRQILGQKVEFLVSFYNNEISEKSEIFDDQFSVERPDGSNFTLKIRSTKLEDSAMYFCASSASTISYNEQFFGPGTRLTVL.

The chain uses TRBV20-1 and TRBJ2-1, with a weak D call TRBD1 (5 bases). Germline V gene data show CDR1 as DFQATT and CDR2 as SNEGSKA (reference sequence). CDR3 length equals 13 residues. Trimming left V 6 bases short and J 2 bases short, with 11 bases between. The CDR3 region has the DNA TGCAGTGCCAGGGCGGAAACCTACAATGAGCAGTTCTTC. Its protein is CSARAETYNEQFF.

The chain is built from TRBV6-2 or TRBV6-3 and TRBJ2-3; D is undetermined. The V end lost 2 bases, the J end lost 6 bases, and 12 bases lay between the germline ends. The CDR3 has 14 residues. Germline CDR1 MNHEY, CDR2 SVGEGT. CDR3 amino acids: CASSYTAVPDTQYF. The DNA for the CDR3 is TGTGCCAGCAGTTACACGGCCGTCCCGGATACGCAGTATTTT.

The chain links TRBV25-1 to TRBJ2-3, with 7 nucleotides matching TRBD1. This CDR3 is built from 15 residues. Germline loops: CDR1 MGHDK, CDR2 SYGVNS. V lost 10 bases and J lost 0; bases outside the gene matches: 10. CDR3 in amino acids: CATGGRGGSTDTQYF. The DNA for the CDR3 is TGTGCCACAGGGGGTAGGGGCGGTAGCACAGATACGCAGTATTTT.

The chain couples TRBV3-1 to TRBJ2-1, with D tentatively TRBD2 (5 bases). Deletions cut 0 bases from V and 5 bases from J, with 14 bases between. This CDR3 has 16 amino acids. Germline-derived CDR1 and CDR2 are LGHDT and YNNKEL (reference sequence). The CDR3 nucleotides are TGTGCCAGCAGCCAAGATGCGTACGGGGTCCACAATGAGCAGTTCTTC. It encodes CASSQDAYGVHNEQFF.

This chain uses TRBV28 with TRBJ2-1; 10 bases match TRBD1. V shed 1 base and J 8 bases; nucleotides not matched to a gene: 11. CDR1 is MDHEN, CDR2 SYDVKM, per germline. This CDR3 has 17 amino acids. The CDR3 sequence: CASSLYPGQGDKDEQFF. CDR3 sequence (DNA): TGTGCCAGCAGTTTATACCCAGGACAGGGGGACAAGGATGAGCAGTTCTTC.

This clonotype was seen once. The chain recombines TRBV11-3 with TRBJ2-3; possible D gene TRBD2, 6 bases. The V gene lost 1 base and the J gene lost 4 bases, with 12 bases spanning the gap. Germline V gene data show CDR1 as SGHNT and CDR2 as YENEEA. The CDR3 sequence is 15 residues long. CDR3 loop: CASSLGAGSPDTQYF. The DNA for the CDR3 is TGTGCCAGCAGCTTAGGTGCGGGGAGTCCAGATACGCAGTATTTT.

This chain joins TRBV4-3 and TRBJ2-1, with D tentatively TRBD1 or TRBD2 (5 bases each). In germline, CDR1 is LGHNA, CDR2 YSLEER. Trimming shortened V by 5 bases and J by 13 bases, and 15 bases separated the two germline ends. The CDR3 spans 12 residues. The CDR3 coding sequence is TGCGCCAGCAGCTTAGGGGTGGAGGTTCAGTTCTTC. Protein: CASSLGVEVQFF.

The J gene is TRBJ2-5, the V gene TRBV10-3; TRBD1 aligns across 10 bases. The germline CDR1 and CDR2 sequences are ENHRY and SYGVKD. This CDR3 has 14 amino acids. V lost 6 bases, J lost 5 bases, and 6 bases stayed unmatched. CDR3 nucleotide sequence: TGTGCCATCAGCCGGGACAGGGGTGAGGAGACCCAGTACTTC. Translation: CAISRDRGEETQYF.

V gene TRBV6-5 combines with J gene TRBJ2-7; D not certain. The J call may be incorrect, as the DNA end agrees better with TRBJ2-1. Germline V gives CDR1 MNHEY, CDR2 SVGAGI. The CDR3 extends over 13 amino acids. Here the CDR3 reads CASSYRTEREQFF. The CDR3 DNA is TGTGCCAGCAGTTACCGGACCGAGAGGGAGCAGTTCTTC.

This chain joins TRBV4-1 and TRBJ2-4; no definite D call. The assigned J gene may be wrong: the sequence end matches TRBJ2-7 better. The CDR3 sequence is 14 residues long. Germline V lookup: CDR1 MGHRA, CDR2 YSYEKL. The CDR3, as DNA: TGCGCCAGCAGCCAAGATCGCATAACCCACGAGCAGTACTTC. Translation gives CASSQDRITHEQYF.

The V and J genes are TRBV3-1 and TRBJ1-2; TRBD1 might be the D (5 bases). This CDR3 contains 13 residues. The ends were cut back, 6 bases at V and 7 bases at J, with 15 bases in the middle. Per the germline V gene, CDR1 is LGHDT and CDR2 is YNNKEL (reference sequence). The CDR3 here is CASSNTQGIGYTF. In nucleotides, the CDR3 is TGTGCCAGCAGTAACACGCAGGGTATTGGCTACACCTTC.

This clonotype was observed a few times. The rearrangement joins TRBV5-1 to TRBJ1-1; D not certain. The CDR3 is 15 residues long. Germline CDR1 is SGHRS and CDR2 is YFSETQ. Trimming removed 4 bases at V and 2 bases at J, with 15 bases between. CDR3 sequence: CASSPFGTENTEAFF. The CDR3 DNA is TGCGCCAGCAGCCCGTTTGGCACCGAAAACACTGAAGCTTTCTTT.